This T cell receptor (beta chain) was documented in a study of cytotoxic CD8 clonotypes in ibrutinib-treated CLL. Looking at the study overall: Response samples were taken after a median roughly 12 months of treatment, range 6 to 36. Average yields of approximately 230,000 productive templates and about 97,000 productive rearrangements characterized the samples.

Study outcomes and limitations: The study found clonality rose at ibrutinib response, then fell toward baseline at progression.

Worth noting for this clone: Its antigen is unidentified.

Clones were sequenced by immunoSEQ multiplex PCR, and TCRdb holds only the in-frame ones, with some missing. This sample yields fewer than 100,000 clones, of which approximately 86% are seen a single time; under 7% belongs to the top ten. The V segment lost 4 bases and the J segment 2 bases; nucleotides outside the gene matches: 2. The CDR3 covers 15 residues. Germline CDR1 is SGHDN and CDR2 is FVKESK. Specimen: PBMCs, collected before ibrutinib treatment. The V gene is TRBV14, the J gene TRBJ2-7; 13 bases are shared with TRBD2. The TCR comes from a human donor with chronic lymphocytic leukemia. CDR3 sequence (DNA): TGTGCCAGCAGCCGCGGGACTAGCGGGACCTACGAGCAGTACTTC. Protein: CASSRGTSGTYEQYF.